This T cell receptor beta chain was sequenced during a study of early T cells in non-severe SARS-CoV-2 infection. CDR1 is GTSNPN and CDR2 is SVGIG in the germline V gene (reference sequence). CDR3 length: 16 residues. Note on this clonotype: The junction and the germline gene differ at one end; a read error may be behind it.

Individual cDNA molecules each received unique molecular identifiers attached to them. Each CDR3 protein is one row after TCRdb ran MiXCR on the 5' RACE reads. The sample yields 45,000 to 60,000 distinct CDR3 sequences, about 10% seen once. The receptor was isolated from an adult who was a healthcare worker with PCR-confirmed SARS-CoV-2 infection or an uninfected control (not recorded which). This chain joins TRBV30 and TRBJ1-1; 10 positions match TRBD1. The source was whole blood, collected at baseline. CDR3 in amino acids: CAWSARGQGKNTEALF. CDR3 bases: TGTGCCTGGAGTGCCCGGGGACAGGGGAAGAACACTGAAGCTCTCTTT.